Here is one T cell receptor (beta chain) with its context. The sample originates from a study of blood T cell repertoires in COVID-19. Study context: Samples taken during acute and convalescent COVID-19 were collected in the United States, Italy and Spain. PBMCs, B-cell-depleted T cells, or T cells provided the cDNA or gDNA that made up the material.

Seattle cases were enrolled at active infection and followed longitudinally. The repertoire was sequenced with immunoSEQ multiplex PCR; TCRdb's copy has only in-frame clones and lacks some. This table holds roughly 75,000 clones, approximately 86% found once. The TCR sequence derives from a man older than 75 with COVID-19, enrolled during active disease. Sequencing input: peripheral blood.

CDR3 nucleotide sequence: TGTGCCAGCTGCCCGGGACAGGGCACTGAAGCTTTCTTT. It encodes CASCPGQGTEAFF. The chain carries TRBV18 and TRBJ1-1; TRBD1 agrees at 9 bases. Looked up from germline, CDR1 is KGHSH and CDR2 is LQKENI. V shed 7 bases, J shed 4 bases, and the junction held 4 bases outside the gene matches. The CDR3 spans 13 residues. Drawing the rest from reference TRBV18 and TRBJ1-1, the complete variable domain is NAGVMQNPRHLVRRRGQEARLRCSPMKGHSHVYWYRQLPEEGLKFMVYLQKENIIDESGMPKERFSAEFPKEGPSILRIQQVVRGDSAAYFCASCPGQGTEAFFGQGTRLTVV.